These 25 T cell receptor beta chains came from one sample sequenced in a study of T-cell memory formation after mild COVID-19. TCRdb passed the 5' RACE reads through MiXCR, listing each CDR3 protein once. The sample has 130,000 to 150,000 distinct CDR3 sequences, approximately 6% seen once; the top ten hold under 2.5%. The sample taken for sequencing was PBMCs or a T cell subset sorted from them (not recorded which). The receptors here all came from an adult woman who had mild COVID-19 (a few samples of this study predate the infection). Cell type and time point are not known.

This clonotype came up many times. This chain uses TRBV12-3 or TRBV12-4 with TRBJ2-1; TRBD1 matches at 7 bases. After removal of 3 bases from V and 8 bases from J, the junction contained 10 bases not matched to a gene. The CDR3 covers 15 residues. CDR3 protein: CASSLRGGSPHEQFF. In DNA form, the CDR3 reads TGTGCCAGCAGTTTGAGAGGGGGCTCCCCACATGAGCAGTTCTTC.

This clonotype was counted only a few times. The rearrangement joins TRBV3-1 to TRBJ2-6; D possibly corresponds to TRBD1 (5 bases). Germline V gives CDR1 LGHDT, CDR2 YNNKEL (reference sequence). The V end was cut by 2 bases, the J end by 0 bases, with 11 bases between. The CDR3 totals 17 residues. CDR3 protein: CASSQSGHHSGANVLTF. The CDR3 region has the DNA TGTGCCAGCAGCCAATCCGGACACCACTCTGGGGCCAACGTCCTGACTTTC.

This sequence joins TRBV19 and TRBJ2-5; TRBD2 agrees at 8 bases. Germline V lookup: CDR1 LNHDA, CDR2 SQIVND (reference sequence). The CDR3 is made up of 14 amino acids. With 2 bases clipped from V and 3 bases from J, the junction kept 2 bases outside the gene matches. CDR3 sequence (DNA): TGTGCCAGTAGTATAAGCGGGAGAAAAGAGACCCAGTACTTC. Encoded protein: CASSISGRKETQYF.

This clonotype was picked up a small number of times. DNA for the CDR3: TGTGCCAGCAGTTACTCTATGCAGGGGGGCAATAGGGTGAACACTGAAGCTTTCTTT. Protein product: CASSYSMQGGNRVNTEAFF. The chain employs TRBV6-5 and TRBJ1-1; the match to TRBD1 covers 7 bases. The germline V gene has CDR1 MNHEY and CDR2 SVGAGI. V dropped 0 bases and J dropped 0; count of bases not matched to a gene: 13. This CDR3 has 19 residues.

There are a few counts of this clonotype. The chain couples TRBV10-3 to TRBJ2-7; D might be TRBD1 (6 bases). CDR1 is ENHRY, CDR2 SYGVKD, per germline. This CDR3 is 16 amino acids long. V lost 4 bases and J 2 bases, leaving 18 bases between the germline ends. The CDR3 region has the DNA TGTGCCATCAGTGCCCCCCTCGGAGGACAGACCTACGAGCAGTACTTC. Protein sequence: CAISAPLGGQTYEQYF.

This clonotype was observed a handful of times. CDR3 nucleotide sequence: TGCGCCAGCAGCCAAGAGACAGCCGCCCCATCCTACGAGCAGTACTTC. This translates into CASSQETAAPSYEQYF. The chain recombines TRBV4-1 with TRBJ2-7; weak D call: TRBD1 (5 bases). This CDR3 contains 16 residues. Germline values: CDR1 MGHRA, CDR2 YSYEKL. V lost 0 bases to trimming and J lost 1 base, with 13 bases between them.

A few counts support this clonotype. The chain couples TRBV7-2 to TRBJ2-7, with D tentatively TRBD2 (6 bases). V was clipped by 5 bases and J by 0 bases, with 11 bases between them. The CDR3 has 14 amino acids. Germline loops: CDR1 SGHTA, CDR2 FQGNSA. The chain's CDR3 is CASSLDYNSYEQYF. CDR3 sequence (DNA): TGTGCCAGCAGCCTGGACTACAACTCCTACGAGCAGTACTTC.

This clonotype was recorded at least ten times. The V call is TRBV7-9, the J call TRBJ2-1; 10 bases are shared with TRBD1. The CDR3 consists of 15 residues. The V segment lost 6 bases and the J segment 4 bases; nucleotides outside the gene matches: 6. The germline V gene encodes CDR1 SEHNR and CDR2 FQNEAQ (reference sequence). The CDR3 loop is CASRPGTGAYNEQFF. In DNA form, the CDR3 reads TGTGCCAGCAGACCCGGGACAGGGGCGTACAATGAGCAGTTCTTC. The variable domain in full, with the rest retrieved from reference TRBV7-9 and TRBJ2-1, is DTGVSQNPRHKITKRGQNVTFRCDPISEHNRLYWYRQTLGQGPEFLTYFQNEAQLEKSRLLSDRFSAERPKGSFSTLEIQRTEQGDSAMYLCASRPGTGAYNEQFFGPGTRLTVL.

This clonotype was found a few times. The chain is built from TRBV5-1 and TRBJ2-5; D perhaps matches TRBD2 (5 bases). CDR1 is SGHRS, CDR2 YFSETQ, per germline. V dropped 4 bases and J dropped 10 bases, with 20 bases sitting between them. This CDR3 region has 14 residues. CDR3 DNA sequence: TGCGCCAGCAGCCCCAGCCAGGTGAGAGAGGGCCAGTACTTC. This encodes CASSPSQVREGQYF.

This clonotype appeared a few times. The chain carries TRBV4-1 and TRBJ2-7, with 7 bases identical to TRBD1. This CDR3 is 15 amino acids long. Germline-derived CDR1 and CDR2 are MGHRA and YSYEKL. Trimming took 2 bases from V and 3 from J; bases not matched to a gene: 7. The CDR3 coding sequence is TGCGCCAGCAGCCAACTACAGGGGAAGAGCTACGAGCAGTACTTC. Residues: CASSQLQGKSYEQYF.

The chain uses TRBV20-1 and TRBJ1-4; D gene uncertain. Between the trimmed V and J ends, which lost 6 bases and 8 bases, there was a span of 13 bases. CDR1 and CDR2 from the germline V gene are DFQATT and SNEGSKA (reference sequence). The CDR3 contains 12 residues. CDR3: CSAIGGPEKLFF. The CDR3, as DNA: TGCAGTGCAATAGGAGGGCCCGAAAAACTGTTTTTT.

This clonotype was found many times. This chain uses TRBV7-2 with TRBJ2-2, with 9 nucleotides matching TRBD1. The CDR3 sequence is 15 residues long. V trimming: 5 bases; J trimming: 7 bases; junction bases outside the gene matches: 8. The germline V gene has CDR1 SGHTA and CDR2 FQGNSA. CDR3 bases: TGTGCCAGCAGCCCACAGGGGGCCCTCGGCGGGGAGCTGTTTTTT. This encodes CASSPQGALGGELFF.

This clonotype was seen ten or more times. The J gene is TRBJ1-5, the V gene TRBV21-1; the table gives TRBD1 as D, unverified against the DNA. TRBV21-1 is classified as a pseudogene. This CDR3 comprises 22 residues. The CDR3: CASSKPDRGEYPHPVGNQPQHF. DNA of the CDR3: TGTGCCAGCAGCAAACCCGACAGGGGCGAATATCCCCATCCTGTTGGCAATCAGCCCCAGCATTTT.

This clonotype was counted a few times. The rearrangement uses TRBV4-2 and TRBJ2-3; 10 nucleotides agree with TRBD2. The CDR3 runs to 17 residues. Germline CDR1 reads LGHNA; CDR2 reads YNFKEQ. With 3 bases clipped from V and 5 bases from J, the junction kept 11 bases outside the gene matches. CDR3 coding DNA: TGTGCCAGCAGCCAGGGGACCGGGACTAGCGAGAGAGATACGCAGTATTTT. It yields the protein CASSQGTGTSERDTQYF.

The sample holds many counts of this clonotype. This chain uses TRBV20-1 with TRBJ2-2, with 10 bases matching TRBD1. The CDR3 runs 15 residues. Germline V gene lookup returns CDR1 DFQATT and CDR2 SNEGSKA (reference sequence). The ends lost 1 base at V and 5 bases at J; junction bases unmatched: 4. The CDR3 loop reads CSARAGTGATGELFF. The CDR3 DNA sequence: TGCAGTGCTAGAGCCGGGACAGGGGCAACCGGGGAGCTGTTTTTT.

In its sample, this clonotype was seen a few times. The chain joins TRBV5-1 to TRBJ1-1; weak D call: TRBD1 (5 bases). The V end was cut by 2 bases, the J end by 2 bases, with 13 bases between. This CDR3 contains 15 residues. Germline lookup yields CDR1 SGHRS and CDR2 YFSETQ. CDR3 loop: CASSFARTTNTEAFF. CDR3 sequence (DNA): TGCGCCAGCAGCTTCGCTAGGACAACAAACACTGAAGCTTTCTTT.

This clonotype appeared many times. V gene TRBV12-3 or TRBV12-4 combines with J gene TRBJ2-7; D is unresolved. The V gene lost 6 bases and the J gene lost 8 bases, with 11 bases spanning the gap. The CDR3 covers 11 residues. CDR3 sequence reads: CASSSALQQYF. The CDR3 nucleotides are TGTGCCAGCAGCTCCGCCTTGCAGCAGTACTTC.

This clonotype was seen more than once but under ten times. J is TRBJ2-3 and V is TRBV4-3; TRBD2 agrees at 7 bases. The CDR3 runs 16 residues. J was trimmed by 5 bases and V by 1 base; bases with no gene match: 9. Germline V gives CDR1 LGHNA, CDR2 YSLEER. The CDR3 loop is CASSQGGRTSIDTQYF. The CDR3 coding sequence is TGCGCCAGCAGCCAAGGAGGAAGGACTAGTATAGATACGCAGTATTTT.

The chain carries TRBV12-3 or TRBV12-4 and TRBJ1-1; 9 nucleotides align to TRBD1. CDR3 length: 14 amino acids. V trimming: 2 bases; J trimming: 4 bases; junction bases outside the gene matches: 2. CDR3: CASSLQTGGTEAFF. The CDR3 DNA is TGTGCCAGCAGTTTACAGACAGGGGGCACTGAAGCTTTCTTT.

This clonotype appeared a few times. V and J are TRBV5-6 and TRBJ1-1, with 7 bases lining up with TRBD1. The germline V gene has CDR1 SGHDT and CDR2 YYEEEE. The CDR3 length is 15 residues. J gave up 2 bases and V 6 bases, and 10 bases lay outside the gene matches. The CDR3 sequence: CASNVMGQRNTEAFF. CDR3 sequence (DNA): TGTGCCAGCAACGTCATGGGACAGCGAAACACTGAAGCTTTCTTT. The whole variable domain, remainder taken from reference TRBV5-6 and TRBJ1-1, is DAGVTQSPTHLIKTRGQQVTLRCSPKSGHDTVSWYQQALGQGPQFIFQYYEEEERQRGNFPDRFSGHQFPNYSSELNVNALLLGDSALYLCASNVMGQRNTEAFFGQGTRLTVV.

The chain is built from TRBV28 and TRBJ1-5, with a tentative D call TRBD1 (5 bases). V lost 2 bases and J lost 6, with 11 bases in between. The CDR3 has 14 amino acids. CDR1 and CDR2 (germline): MDHEN, SYDVKM. CDR3 in DNA: TGTGCCAGCAGTTTAGGGGGAAAAGCTCAGCCCCAGCATTTT. Translated: CASSLGGKAQPQHF.

This clonotype was detected many times. The chain's CDR3 is CASSTGGDTQYF. In DNA form, the CDR3 reads TGCGCCAGCAGCACCGGGGGAGATACGCAGTATTTT. The chain recombines TRBV5-1 with TRBJ2-3, with D possibly being TRBD2 (6 bases). Trimming removed 4 bases from V and 5 bases from J, with 8 bases in between. Germline CDR1 reads SGHRS; CDR2 reads YFSETQ. This CDR3 has 12 residues.

This clonotype has ten or more counts. The J gene is TRBJ2-5, the V gene TRBV12-3 or TRBV12-4; no firm D call. Trimming removed 0 bases from V and 2 bases from J, with 13 bases in between. The CDR3 contains 16 residues. This chain's CDR3 is CASSLARLGPQETQYF. The CDR3 DNA follows: TGTGCCAGCAGTTTAGCGCGTTTAGGGCCGCAAGAGACCCAGTACTTC.

This clonotype has a handful of counts. V and J are TRBV7-8 and TRBJ2-5; D is unclear. CDR1 and CDR2 (germline): SGHVS, FQNEAQ. The CDR3 covers 12 residues. V lost 7 bases and J 5 bases, leaving 11 bases between the germline ends. The CDR3: CASNTYGETQYF. In DNA, the CDR3 is TGTGCCAGCAACACCTACGGGGAGACCCAGTACTTC.

The chain is built from TRBV12-3 or TRBV12-4 and TRBJ2-2; TRBD1 or TRBD2 may be the D gene (5 bases each). Trimming took off 5 bases at V and 7 bases at J, with 14 bases between the two ends. The CDR3 contains 14 residues. The CDR3 protein is CASSRVRDVGELFF. CDR3 sequence (DNA): TGTGCCAGCAGTCGCGTCAGGGACGTCGGGGAGCTGTTTTTT.